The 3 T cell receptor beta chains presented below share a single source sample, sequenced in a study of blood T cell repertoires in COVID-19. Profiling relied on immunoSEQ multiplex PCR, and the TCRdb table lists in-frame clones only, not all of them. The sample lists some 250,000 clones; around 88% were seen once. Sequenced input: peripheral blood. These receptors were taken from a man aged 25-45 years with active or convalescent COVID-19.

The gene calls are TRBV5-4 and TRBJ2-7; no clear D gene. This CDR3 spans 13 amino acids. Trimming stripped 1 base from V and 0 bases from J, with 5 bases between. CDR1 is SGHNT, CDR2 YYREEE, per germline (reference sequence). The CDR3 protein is CASSLSSSYEQYF. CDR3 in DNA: TGTGCCAGCAGCTTGTCCAGCTCCTACGAGCAGTACTTC.

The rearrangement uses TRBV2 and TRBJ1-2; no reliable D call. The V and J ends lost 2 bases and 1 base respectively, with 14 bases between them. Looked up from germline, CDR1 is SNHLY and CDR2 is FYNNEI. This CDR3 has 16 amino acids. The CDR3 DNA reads TGTGCCAGCAGTGAATTTGAGCCTCAACTTAACTATGGCTACACCTTC. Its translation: CASSEFEPQLNYGYTF. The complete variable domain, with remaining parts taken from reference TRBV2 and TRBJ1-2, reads EPEVTQTPSHQVTQMGQEVILRCVPISNHLYFYWYRQILGQKVEFLVSFYNNEISEKSEIFDDQFSVERPDGSNFTLKIRSTKLEDSAMYFCASSEFEPQLNYGYTFGSGTRLTVV.

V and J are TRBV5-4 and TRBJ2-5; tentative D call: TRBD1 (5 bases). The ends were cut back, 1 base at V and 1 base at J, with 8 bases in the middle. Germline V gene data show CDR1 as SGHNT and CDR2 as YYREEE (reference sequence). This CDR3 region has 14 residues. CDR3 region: CASSLKGVQETQYF. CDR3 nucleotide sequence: TGTGCCAGCAGCTTGAAAGGGGTCCAAGAGACCCAGTACTTC. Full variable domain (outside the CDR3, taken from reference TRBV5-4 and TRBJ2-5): ETGVTQSPTHLIKTRGQQVTLRCSSQSGHNTVSWYQQALGQGPQFIFQYYREEENGRGNFPPRFSGLQFPNYSSELNVNALELDDSALYLCASSLKGVQETQYFGPGTRLLVL.